The clone carrying this T cell receptor beta chain was observed at least ten times. The data derive from a study of read filtering for tumor transcriptome and immune sequencing. Study overall: Revised staging placed eight or nine patients in R-ISS I, 15 to 20 in II, six or seven in III. After DNase treatment, RNA was made into whole-transcriptome libraries.

From 300 to 450 ng of RNA, a library with molecular barcoded alpha/delta and beta/gamma adaptors was made. Using its own MiXCR run on the reads, TCRdb lists one record per CDR3 protein. Among 57,000 or so distinct CDR3 sequences listed, about a fifth were seen once. The clonotype was recovered from a donor older than 35 with multiple myeloma. Sequenced: a population of CD138-negative cells sorted from bone marrow.

The CDR3 nucleotides read TGTGCCAGCAGCGGGCTAGCGGCCTACAATGAGCAGTTCTTC. Protein: CASSGLAAYNEQFF. J is TRBJ2-1 and V is TRBV14; 7 bases fit TRBD2. Trimming removed 5 bases from V and 2 bases from J; junction bases left unmatched: 3. This CDR3 region has 14 residues. Per the germline V gene, CDR1 is SGHDN and CDR2 is FVKESK.